This is a list of T cell receptor beta chains from one sample in a study of T cells after yellow fever vaccination. TCRdb reanalysed the 5' RACE reads using MiXCR and keeps one entry per CDR3 protein. The table includes 250,000 or so distinct CDR3 sequences, more than 6.5% detected once. Sequences were derived from CD4+ T cells sorted from PBMCs, sampled on the day of the yellow fever booster vaccination. The source of these receptors is a man aged 30 to 39 who received the YFV17D yellow fever vaccine. CDR3s leave out the opening cysteine and the closing phenylalanine or tryptophan.

V gene,CDR3 protein
TRBV9,ASSVSSGVSYNEQF
TRBV20-1,SAQTSLAQETQY
TRBV6-1,ASSDSQGRTEAF
TRBV20-1,SLDGGLRTSGSIHQY
TRBV6-5,ASSYVLQGGNEQF
TRBV14,ASSQAGAGRTQY
TRBV29-1,SVASRQGHYGYT
TRBV5-6,ASSLSVEGSDQPQH
TRBV7-9,ASSNTRGGTFLLSSYNEQF
TRBV2,ASQASGSSYNEQF
TRBV12-3/TRBV12-4,ASSQAGPYEQY
TRBV19,ASSIEGRGEKLF
TRBV6-5,ASSSDRGETQY
TRBV30,AWSWSGGKRELF
TRBV10-3,AISGGTSSYEQY
TRBV20-1,SARELRQNNEQF
TRBV20-1,SARQPNEKLF
TRBV20-1,SARDLRTGVQF
TRBV15,ATSRDINSYQETQY
TRBV11-2,ASSLEGPNTQY
TRBV11-3,ATRRACGEKLF
TRBV15,ATSRPEGVGTGELF
TRBV29-1,SAGTAINQPQH
TRBV6-5,ASSKNRNQPQH
TRBV12-3/TRBV12-4,ASSFGGANTGELF
TRBV9,ASSLSGRTTDTQY
TRBV20-1,SGLAGTSTDTQY
TRBV7-9,ASSPSGGDYEQY
TRBV6-2/TRBV6-3,ASSYSKARDSPLH
TRBV7-3,ASSLPTPAGELF